Presented here are 10 T cell receptor beta chains from one specimen sequenced in a study of blood T cell repertoires in COVID-19 (dated by TCRdb to about 2020). Library prep was done by the immunoSEQ multiplex PCR assay. The table was pulled from immuneACCESS by TCRdb, which kept in-frame rearrangements only. Such tables lose some clones; where checked, under half of the loss comes from unresolved V genes, and the rest has no known cause. The sample table lists fewer than 350,000 clones, about 90% of them with a count of one. In total, the top ten clones hold roughly 1.5% of the sample. Input material: PBMCs or T cells enriched from blood (not recorded which). These receptors were obtained from a young woman with acute COVID-19.

V gene TRBV20-1 combines with J gene TRBJ2-5; 10 positions match TRBD2. With V trimmed by 3 bases and J by 0 bases, 16 bases remained unmatched. The CDR3 is made up of 19 amino acids. Per the germline V gene, CDR1 is DFQATT and CDR2 is SNEGSKA (reference sequence). The CDR3 DNA sequence: TGCAGTGCTAGTAGGACTAGCGGCTTTACGGGAACTAACCAAGAGACCCAGTACTTC. Amino acid sequence: CSASRTSGFTGTNQETQYF.

The chain links TRBV29-1 to TRBJ1-1; D might be TRBD1 (6 bases). The germline gives CDR1 SQVTM, CDR2 ANQGSEA. The CDR3 extends over 14 amino acids. Trimming removed 5 bases from V and 0 bases from J, with 13 bases in between. The CDR3 loop is CSVTGIGLNTEAFF. In DNA form, the CDR3 reads TGCAGCGTTACAGGGATCGGGCTGAACACTGAAGCTTTCTTT. The variable domain in full, completed from reference TRBV29-1 and TRBJ1-1, reads SAVISQKPSRDICQRGTSLTIQCQVDSQVTMMFWYRQQPGQSLTLIATANQGSEATYESGFVIDKFPISRPNLTFSTLTVSNMSPEDSSIYLCSVTGIGLNTEAFFGQGTRLTVV.

This chain links TRBV5-4 with TRBJ1-6; 9 bases map to TRBD1. The germline V gene has CDR1 SGHNT and CDR2 YYREEE (reference sequence). This CDR3 is built from 17 residues. V gave up 4 bases and J gave up 1 base; unmatched junction bases: 6. CDR3 protein: CASSVGGTGSYNSPLHF. The CDR3 nucleotides are TGTGCCAGCAGCGTGGGGGGGACAGGGTCCTATAATTCACCCCTCCACTTT.

V and J are TRBV15 and TRBJ2-2; TRBD1 matches 8 bases. Germline CDR1 and CDR2: LNHNV and YYDKDF (reference sequence). J was trimmed by 0 bases and V by 4 bases; bases with no gene match: 4. CDR3 length: 16 amino acids. In nucleotides, the CDR3 is TGTGCCACCAGCAAATCGACAGGGGCGAACACCGGGGAGCTGTTTTTT. This sequence encodes CATSKSTGANTGELFF.

The chain uses TRBV24-1 and TRBJ2-1, with 8 bases fitting TRBD1. Germline lookup yields CDR1 KGHDR and CDR2 SFDVKD. This CDR3 has 14 amino acids. Germline trimming cut 2 bases from V and 7 bases from J; bases unmatched to any gene: 3. For the CDR3, the DNA is TGTGCCACCAGTGATTCTTGGACAGGGAATGAGCAGTTCTTC. This sequence encodes CATSDSWTGNEQFF.

The chain uses TRBV5-1 and TRBJ1-4; perhaps TRBD1 as D (6 bases). The CDR3 sequence is 14 residues long. V was cut by 4 bases and J by 1 base, with 8 bases left in between. Germline CDR1 SGHRS, CDR2 YFSETQ. CDR3 sequence (DNA): TGCGCCAGCAGCCCCAGGGGAACTAATGAAAAACTGTTTTTT. Amino acid sequence: CASSPRGTNEKLFF.

This clone was detected only a few times. This rearrangement joins TRBV2 to TRBJ2-1, with D perhaps matching TRBD2 (5 bases). The CDR3 runs to 13 residues. CDR1 SNHLY and CDR2 FYNNEI come from the germline V gene. Trimming removed 0 bases from V and 10 bases from J, with 10 bases in between. The CDR3 spells CASSEARGPEQFF. CDR3 nucleotide sequence: TGTGCCAGCAGTGAAGCCCGAGGGCCCGAGCAGTTCTTC.

The rearrangement links TRBV5-6 to TRBJ1-2; D gene ambiguous. Trimming removed 4 bases from V and 1 base from J, with 11 bases in between. This CDR3 comprises 14 residues. CDR1 and CDR2 (germline): SGHDT, YYEEEE. The CDR3 reads CASSITGINYGYTF. CDR3 bases: TGTGCCAGCAGCATTACCGGGATTAACTATGGCTACACCTTC.

The chain uses TRBV21-1 and TRBJ2-7; TRBD2 is taken as the D call from the table, unchecked against the DNA. TRBV21-1 is recorded as a pseudogene. This CDR3 is built from 14 residues. CDR3: CASSKERGSYEQYF. CDR3 nucleotides: TGTGCCAGCAGCAAAGAGAGAGGGTCCTACGAGCAGTACTTC.

This clone appeared once. The gene calls are TRBV19 and TRBJ1-5; TRBD1 might be the D (5 bases). V was pared by 1 base and J by 1 base, with 11 bases between. CDR1 is LNHDA and CDR2 is SQIVND in the germline V gene (reference sequence). There are 16 residues in the CDR3. DNA of the CDR3: TGTGCCAGTAGTATAGTCGGGACTTTAAGCAATCAGCCCCAGCATTTT. This sequence encodes CASSIVGTLSNQPQHF.